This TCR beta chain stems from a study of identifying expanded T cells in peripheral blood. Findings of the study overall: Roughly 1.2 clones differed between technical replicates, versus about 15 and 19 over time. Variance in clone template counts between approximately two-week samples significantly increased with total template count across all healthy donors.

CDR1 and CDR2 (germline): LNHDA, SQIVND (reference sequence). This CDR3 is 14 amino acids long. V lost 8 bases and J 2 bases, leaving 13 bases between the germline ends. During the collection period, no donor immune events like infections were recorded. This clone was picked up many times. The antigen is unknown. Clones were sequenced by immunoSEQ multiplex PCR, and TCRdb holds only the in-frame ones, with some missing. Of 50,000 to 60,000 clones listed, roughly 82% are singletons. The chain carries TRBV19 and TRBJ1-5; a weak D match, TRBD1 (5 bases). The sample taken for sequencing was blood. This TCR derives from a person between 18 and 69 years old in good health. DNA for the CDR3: TGTGCCAGTGCAGGGATGGGGGGCAATCAGCCCCAGCATTTT. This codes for CASAGMGGNQPQHF.